Following are 23 T cell receptor beta chains from one sample sequenced in a study of long-term antiretroviral therapy in people with HIV. immunoSEQ v3.0 was run at survey level. Profiling relied on immunoSEQ multiplex PCR, and the TCRdb table lists in-frame clones only, not all of them. The data hold 21,000 or so clones, with 82% observed a single time. The material sequenced was unsorted PBMCs, taken 0.3 years after starting antiretroviral therapy. Receptors were obtained from a man aged 50 or older with HIV.

V usage is TRBV7-6 and J usage is TRBJ2-1, with D unresolved. CDR1 is SGHVS and CDR2 is FNYEAQ in the germline V gene. V lost 0 bases to trimming and J lost 5 bases, with 8 bases between them. The length of the CDR3 is 14 residues. CDR3 residues: CASSLAVGHNEQFF. CDR3 DNA: TGTGCCAGCAGCTTAGCGGTAGGGCACAATGAGCAGTTCTTC.

V is TRBV11-2 and J is TRBJ1-4; 7 bases are a match to TRBD1. J lost 8 bases, V lost 5 bases, and 8 bases had no gene match. The length of the CDR3 is 14 residues. Germline-derived CDR1 and CDR2 are SGHAT and FQNNGV. CDR3 DNA: TGTGCCAGCAGCGCCGCCGGGACAGCCGAAAAACTGTTTTTT. The encoded protein is CASSAAGTAEKLFF.

The CDR3 loop is CASSLFWLGRTTATNEKLFF. The CDR3 DNA reads as TGTGCCAGCAGTTTATTTTGGCTAGGCAGGACTACTGCAACTAATGAAAAACTGTTTTTT. The chain employs TRBV28 and TRBJ1-4, with D hard to call. Germline V CDR1 and CDR2: MDHEN, SYDVKM. With 1 base removed from V and 0 bases from J, the gap between germline ends came to 21 bases. The CDR3 is 20 residues long.

This clone turned up a few times. J is TRBJ1-2 and V is TRBV5-1; 8 bases are shared with TRBD1. V shed 0 bases, J shed 4 bases, and the junction held 2 bases outside the gene matches. Per germline, CDR1 SGHRS and CDR2 YFSETQ. The CDR3 totals 14 residues. CDR3 bases: TGCGCCAGCAGCTTGGGGACAGGGAGCTATGGCTACACCTTC. Amino acids: CASSLGTGSYGYTF.

This chain links TRBV19 with TRBJ2-7, with D tentatively TRBD2 (6 bases). Germline V gene lookup returns CDR1 LNHDA and CDR2 SQIVND (reference sequence). This CDR3 has 15 residues. V lost 3 bases, J lost 3 bases, and 15 bases lay in between. The CDR3 DNA sequence: TGTGCCAGTAGTATCTTCCCCGGGGGAAACTACGAGCAGTACTTC. The encoded protein is CASSIFPGGNYEQYF.

As concerns this clone: A junction end diverges from the germline sequence, so it may reflect a read error. The chain links TRBV11-3 to TRBJ1-6; D not certain. Germline V gives CDR1 SGHNT, CDR2 YENEEA. The CDR3 has 18 amino acids. CDR3 DNA: TGTGCCAGCAGCGTCAGTTCCTGGGAGCCACCTTCAATAGGGAAACCTAACTTT. It encodes CASSVSSWEPPSIGKPNF.

J is TRBJ1-5 and V is TRBV28, with no clear D. With 5 bases removed from V and 6 bases from J, the gap between germline ends came to 11 bases. The CDR3 length is 13 residues. Germline lookup yields CDR1 MDHEN and CDR2 SYDVKM. For the CDR3, the DNA is TGTGCCAGCAGTGATGAGTGGGGTCAGCCCCAGCATTTT. Amino acid sequence: CASSDEWGQPQHF. Filled out from reference TRBV28 and TRBJ1-5, the complete variable domain reads DVKVTQSSRYLVKRTGEKVFLECVQDMDHENMFWYRQDPGLGLRLIYFSYDVKMKEKGDIPEGYSVSREKKERFSLILESASTNQTSMYLCASSDEWGQPQHFGDGTRLSIL.

The chain couples TRBV11-2 to TRBJ2-5; TRBD2 aligns across 7 bases. Losses at the gene ends were 1 base for V and 5 bases for J; bases not matched to a gene: 10. Germline V CDR1 and CDR2: SGHAT, FQNNGV. The CDR3 consists of 16 residues. This CDR3 is CASSLVGGRAWETQYF. CDR3 nucleotide sequence: TGTGCCAGCAGCTTAGTTGGTGGGAGGGCCTGGGAGACCCAGTACTTC.

The V gene is TRBV4-3, the J gene TRBJ2-1, with 11 bases matching TRBD2. Germline CDR1 is LGHNA and CDR2 is YSLEER. V gave up 0 bases and J gave up 10 bases; unmatched junction bases: 5. The length of the CDR3 is 15 residues. In DNA, the CDR3 is TGCGCCAGCAGCCAAGACCACCTAGCGGGGGGCGAGCAGTTCTTC. Encoded protein: CASSQDHLAGGEQFF.

There are a few counts of this clone. CDR3 bases: TGTGCCAGCAGCTTAGGACAGGGGAACACCGGGGAGCTGTTTTTT. This encodes CASSLGQGNTGELFF. The chain employs TRBV7-6 and TRBJ2-2; 7 nucleotides match TRBD1. Per the germline V gene, CDR1 is SGHVS and CDR2 is FNYEAQ. V shed 1 base, J shed 1 base, and the junction held 0 bases outside the gene matches. The CDR3 has 15 amino acids. The full variable domain, in which reference TRBV7-6 and TRBJ2-2 provide the parts outside the CDR3, is GAGVSQSPRYKVTKRGQDVALRCDPISGHVSLYWYRQALGQGPEFLTYFNYEAQQDKSGLPNDRFSAERPEGSISTLTIQRTEQRDSAMYRCASSLGQGNTGELFFGEGSRLTVL.

The chain uses TRBV4-3 and TRBJ1-3; D not resolved. With 2 bases removed from V and 3 bases from J, the gap between germline ends came to 11 bases. The CDR3 consists of 15 residues. Germline V gene lookup returns CDR1 LGHNA and CDR2 YSLEER. This CDR3 reads CASSQLRDGGNTIYF. The DNA of the CDR3 is TGCGCCAGCAGCCAACTACGGGATGGTGGAAACACCATATATTTT.

V is TRBV7-6 and J is TRBJ1-4, with D unresolved. Per the germline V gene, CDR1 is SGHVS and CDR2 is FNYEAQ. V was clipped by 1 base and J by 7 bases, with 7 bases between them. The CDR3 runs 13 residues. CDR3 sequence: CASSLGGREKLFF. The CDR3 DNA sequence: TGTGCCAGCAGCTTAGGAGGGCGTGAAAAACTGTTTTTT.

This clone was detected a few times. V and J are TRBV9 and TRBJ1-1; D remains unclear. Trimming cost V 2 bases and J 0 bases, with 5 bases left between them. Germline CDR1 is SGDLS and CDR2 is YYNGEE. The CDR3 has 13 residues. Here the CDR3 DNA reads TGTGCCAGCAGCGTCCTTGTGAACACTGAAGCTTTCTTT. This encodes CASSVLVNTEAFF.

J is TRBJ2-5 and V is TRBV5-5, with unresolved D. The CDR3 sequence is 14 residues long. The ends were cut back, 1 base at V and 1 base at J, with 8 bases in the middle. Germline CDR1 is SGHKS and CDR2 is YYEKEE (reference sequence). The CDR3 reads CASSLTAVQETQYF. The CDR3 bases are TGTGCCAGCAGCTTGACGGCAGTCCAAGAGACCCAGTACTTC.

The chain joins TRBV6-6 to TRBJ1-1; 8 bases match TRBD1. V dropped 6 bases and J dropped 4; count of bases not matched to a gene: 10. Germline V lookup: CDR1 MNHNY, CDR2 SVGAGI (reference sequence). CDR3 length: 15 residues. The DNA for the CDR3 is TGTGCCAGCAGGTACCACTTCGACAGGGGCACTGAAGCTTTCTTT. Translation gives CASRYHFDRGTEAFF.

This clone was seen more than once but under ten times. The CDR3 DNA reads TGTGCCAGCGGCCATAGTGGGAGCGAGCAGTACTTC. Its translation is CASGHSGSEQYF. The V call is TRBV2, the J call TRBJ2-7; perhaps TRBD2 as D (5 bases). Germline values: CDR1 SNHLY, CDR2 FYNNEI. This CDR3 has 12 amino acids. With 8 bases removed from V and 6 bases from J, the gap between germline ends came to 14 bases.

The V call is TRBV19, the J call TRBJ2-2, with D unclear. The V end was cut by 3 bases, the J end by 0 bases, with 8 bases between. Germline V lookup: CDR1 LNHDA, CDR2 SQIVND (reference sequence). This CDR3 is 15 amino acids long. CDR3 DNA sequence: TGTGCCAGTAGTATCACAGCGACGAACACCGGGGAGCTGTTTTTT. This encodes CASSITATNTGELFF.

The sample holds a few counts of this clone. This chain joins TRBV6-6 and TRBJ1-5, with D possibly matching TRBD1 (5 bases). V lost 5 bases and J lost 6, with 11 bases in between. Germline CDR1 MNHNY, CDR2 SVGAGI (reference sequence). The CDR3 runs 13 residues. CDR3 amino acids: CASSARGAQPQHF. The CDR3, as DNA: TGTGCCAGCAGTGCACGCGGGGCTCAGCCCCAGCATTTT.

V usage is TRBV27 and J usage is TRBJ1-5; D not resolved. Germline V gene lookup returns CDR1 MNHEY and CDR2 SMNVEV (reference sequence). Trimming shortened V by 4 bases and J by 2 bases, and 9 bases separated the two germline ends. The CDR3 is 14 residues long. The CDR3 region has the DNA TGTGCCAGCAGTTCTCGGGGTGGCAATCAGCCCCAGCATTTT. Translating gives CASSSRGGNQPQHF.

The V call is TRBV29-1, the J call TRBJ1-2; TRBD1 matches 7 bases. Germline CDR1 is SQVTM and CDR2 is ANQGSEA. J lost 0 bases, V lost 4 bases, and 5 bases had no gene match. The CDR3 has 14 residues. CDR3 sequence reads: CSVAGGYANYGYTF. DNA of the CDR3: TGCAGCGTTGCAGGGGGTTACGCTAACTATGGCTACACCTTC.

This clone was recorded only once. V usage is TRBV7-3 and J usage is TRBJ1-1; TRBD1 matches 7 bases. This CDR3 has 13 amino acids. Germline loops: CDR1 SGHTA, CDR2 FQGTGA. Unmatched junction bases numbered 4, after V lost 5 bases and J lost 4 bases. DNA for the CDR3: TGTGCCAGCAGCCCACAGGGGCCCACTGAAGCTTTCTTT. Protein sequence: CASSPQGPTEAFF.

The CDR3 is CASSPFGRGSTDTQYF. CDR3 in DNA: TGCGCCAGCAGCCCCTTTGGGAGGGGAAGCACAGATACGCAGTATTTT. V usage is TRBV5-1 and J usage is TRBJ2-3, with 7 bases that match TRBD2. In germline, CDR1 is SGHRS, CDR2 YFSETQ. CDR3 length: 16 residues. V shed 4 bases and J 0 bases; nucleotides not matched to a gene: 8.

The chain recombines TRBV5-4 with TRBJ2-3; 14 bases line up with TRBD2. The CDR3 runs to 17 residues. The ends lost 6 bases at V and 5 bases at J; junction bases unmatched: 11. Germline CDR1 reads SGHNT; CDR2 reads YYREEE (reference sequence). CDR3 residues: CASTPPGLAGVGDTQYF. The CDR3 coding sequence is TGTGCCAGCACCCCTCCGGGACTAGCGGGAGTGGGAGATACGCAGTATTTT.